The 14 T cell receptor beta chains given below trace back to one sample, sequenced in a study of shared clonotypes between healthy human individuals. Sequenced by immunoSEQ multiplex PCR; TCRdb stores in-frame clones only, minus some. The sample records approximately 320,000 clones, approximately 79% being singletons. Specimen: memory CD4+ T cells sorted from blood. As to subset: CD45RA-negative fraction. These receptor sequences come from a man aged 30-40 years in good health.

The chain employs TRBV5-6 and TRBJ2-7; possibly TRBD2 for D (6 bases). V was trimmed by 4 bases and J by 0 bases, leaving 17 bases between them. CDR3 length equals 16 residues. Germline CDR1 SGHDT, CDR2 YYEEEE. CDR3 amino acids: CASSPQLRDYSYEQYF. In DNA form, the CDR3 reads TGTGCCAGCAGCCCCCAGTTGCGGGATTACTCCTACGAGCAGTACTTC.

The genes are TRBV9 and TRBJ2-1, with TRBD2 matching 12 bases. The ends lost 2 bases at V and 4 bases at J; junction bases unmatched: 4. CDR3 length: 16 residues. CDR1 and CDR2 from the germline V gene are SGDLS and YYNGEE. The CDR3 region has the DNA TGTGCCAGCAGCGTCTTGGGGACTAGCGGGTACAATGAGCAGTTCTTC. Residues: CASSVLGTSGYNEQFF. The variable domain in full, completed from reference TRBV9 and TRBJ2-1, reads DSGVTQTPKHLITATGQRVTLRCSPRSGDLSVYWYQQSLDQGLQFLIQYYNGEERAKGNILERFSAQQFPDLHSELNLSSLELGDSALYFCASSVLGTSGYNEQFFGPGTRLTVL.

V and J are TRBV5-1 and TRBJ2-2, with 8 positions matching TRBD1. V was pared by 4 bases and J by 5 bases, with 4 bases of the junction left unmatched. There are 14 residues in the CDR3. Germline lookup yields CDR1 SGHRS and CDR2 YFSETQ. CDR3 DNA: TGCGCCAGCAGCCGGGGACAGGTTACCGGGGAGCTGTTTTTT. The encoded protein is CASSRGQVTGELFF. The full variable domain, with the rest looked up from reference TRBV5-1 and TRBJ2-2, is KAGVTQTPRYLIKTRGQQVTLSCSPISGHRSVSWYQQTPGQGLQFLFEYFSETQRNKGNFPGRFSGRQFSNSRSEMNVSTLELGDSALYLCASSRGQVTGELFFGEGSRLTVL.

This clone was detected ten times or more. The gene calls are TRBV14 and TRBJ2-5; a possible D gene is TRBD2 (6 bases). CDR3 length: 15 amino acids. In germline, CDR1 is SGHDN, CDR2 FVKESK. V was cut by 4 bases and J by 5 bases, with 17 bases left in between. CDR3 protein: CASSPLIRAGETQYF. CDR3 coding DNA: TGTGCCAGCAGCCCGTTGATAAGGGCGGGGGAGACCCAGTACTTC.

This CDR3 is CASRRDRGSSQPQHF. DNA for the CDR3: TGTGCCAGTCGCCGGGACAGGGGGAGTAGTCAGCCCCAGCATTTT. The chain uses TRBV19 and TRBJ1-5, with 11 bases identical to TRBD1. Germline V gene data show CDR1 as LNHDA and CDR2 as SQIVND (reference sequence). V gave up 8 bases and J gave up 6 bases; unmatched junction bases: 9. The CDR3 is made up of 15 amino acids. Together with reference TRBV19 and TRBJ1-5, the CDR3 gives the full variable domain: DGGITQSPKYLFRKEGQNVTLSCEQNLNHDAMYWYRQDPGQGLRLIYYSQIVNDFQKGDIAEGYSVSREKKESFPLTVTSAQKNPTAFYLCASRRDRGSSQPQHFGDGTRLSIL.

The V call is TRBV18, the J call TRBJ2-5, with no clear D. V was shortened by 3 bases and J by 5 bases, with 10 bases between the two germline ends. This CDR3 spans 13 amino acids. The germline CDR1 and CDR2 sequences are KGHSH and LQKENI. CDR3 sequence: CASSPRSGETQYF. The DNA of the CDR3 is TGTGCCAGCTCACCCCGTTCCGGGGAGACCCAGTACTTC.

The chain links TRBV19 to TRBJ1-1; 9 bases are shared with TRBD1. V trimming: 5 bases; J trimming: 4 bases; junction bases outside the gene matches: 11. The CDR3 consists of 16 residues. The germline gives CDR1 LNHDA, CDR2 SQIVND (reference sequence). The CDR3 DNA sequence: TGTGCCAGTAGTGTCGCCAACAGGGGGCGAGGCACTGAAGCTTTCTTT. It encodes CASSVANRGRGTEAFF.

This rearrangement joins TRBV7-9 to TRBJ2-4, with 8 bases lining up with TRBD2. This CDR3 comprises 16 residues. Per germline, CDR1 SEHNR and CDR2 FQNEAQ (reference sequence). Trimming at V came to 4 bases and at J to 6 bases, leaving 11 bases not matched to a gene. The CDR3 DNA is TGTGCCAGCAGCTCTTCCGTCGGCGGGGGGATAAACATTCAGTACTTC. It specifies CASSSSVGGGINIQYF.

The chain carries TRBV7-2 and TRBJ1-5, with unresolved D. Trimming removed 4 bases at V and 5 bases at J, with 9 bases between. The germline CDR1 and CDR2 sequences are SGHTA and FQGNSA. The CDR3 runs to 13 residues. The CDR3 reads CASSSPNDQPQHF. CDR3 nucleotides: TGTGCCAGCAGCTCCCCTAACGATCAGCCCCAGCATTTT.

The chain joins TRBV6-5 to TRBJ2-1; TRBD1 might be the D (5 bases). The V end lost 7 bases, the J end lost 11 bases, and 12 bases lay between the germline ends. Germline values: CDR1 MNHEY, CDR2 SVGAGI. The CDR3 has 11 amino acids. CDR3 DNA: TGTGCCAGCAATCAACCAGGGAAGCAGTTCTTC. Translated: CASNQPGKQFF.

This chain uses TRBV11-2 with TRBJ2-7; the D is unclear. Trimming took 2 bases from V and 0 from J, leaving 17 bases between them. The CDR3 sequence is 17 residues long. The germline CDR1 and CDR2 sequences are SGHAT and FQNNGV. This chain's CDR3 is CASSLWVTGPSSYEQYF. The CDR3 region has the DNA TGTGCCAGCAGCTTATGGGTTACTGGCCCGAGCTCCTACGAGCAGTACTTC. Full variable domain (outside the CDR3, taken from reference TRBV11-2 and TRBJ2-7): EAGVAQSPRYKIIEKRQSVAFWCNPISGHATLYWYQQILGQGPKLLIQFQNNGVVDDSQLPKDRFSAERLKGVDSTLKIQPAKLEDSAVYLCASSLWVTGPSSYEQYFGPGTRLTVT.

The chain uses TRBV11-3 and TRBJ2-1; 10 bases are shared with TRBD2. V shed 5 bases and J 4 bases; nucleotides not matched to a gene: 5. This CDR3 comprises 15 residues. Germline-derived CDR1 and CDR2 are SGHNT and YENEEA. The CDR3 is CASSQTSGYYNEQFF. The CDR3 bases are TGTGCCAGCAGCCAGACTAGCGGGTATTACAATGAGCAGTTCTTC.

The chain has TRBV9 and TRBJ2-3, with D possibly being TRBD1 (5 bases). CDR1 SGDLS and CDR2 YYNGEE come from the germline V gene. The length of the CDR3 is 13 residues. The germline V and J ends were trimmed by 0 bases and 5 bases, with 7 bases remaining between them. In DNA form, the CDR3 reads TGTGCCAGCAGCGTAGGGGGCCAAGATACGCAGTATTTT. Protein sequence: CASSVGGQDTQYF.

This clone is a singleton in its sample. The genes are TRBV19 and TRBJ2-3, with 11 bases lining up with TRBD2. Germline assignment: CDR1 LNHDA and CDR2 SQIVND (reference sequence). Losses at the gene ends were 5 bases for V and 4 bases for J; bases not matched to a gene: 5. The CDR3 length is 15 residues. The CDR3 region is CASSEPGLAADTQYF. CDR3 DNA sequence: TGTGCCAGTAGTGAGCCGGGACTAGCGGCAGATACGCAGTATTTT. The full variable domain, with the rest looked up from reference TRBV19 and TRBJ2-3, is DGGITQSPKYLFRKEGQNVTLSCEQNLNHDAMYWYRQDPGQGLRLIYYSQIVNDFQKGDIAEGYSVSREKKESFPLTVTSAQKNPTAFYLCASSEPGLAADTQYFGPGTRLTVL.